This T cell receptor (beta chain) is drawn from a study of T cell responses to AZD1222 COVID-19 vaccine. Measured with immunoSEQ multiplex PCR; TCRdb has only the in-frame clones, and not every one. The sample holds some 120,000 clones, about 89% seen once. This CDR3 comprises 11 residues. V was cut by 2 bases and J by 6 bases, with 3 bases left in between. CDR1 and CDR2 from the germline V gene are LNHDA and SQIVND (reference sequence). A remark on this clone: Its antigen is unidentified.

Study outcomes and limitations: Spike-specific TCR repertoires showed rising breadth and depth after two AZD1222 doses.

The TCR originated in an adult in good health. The sequences come from peripheral blood, collected on day 0 of AZD1222 vaccination. This chain connects TRBV19 to TRBJ2-3; D is unclear. CDR3 protein: CASSIRDTQYF. The CDR3 nucleotides are TGTGCCAGTAGTATAAGGGATACGCAGTATTTT.